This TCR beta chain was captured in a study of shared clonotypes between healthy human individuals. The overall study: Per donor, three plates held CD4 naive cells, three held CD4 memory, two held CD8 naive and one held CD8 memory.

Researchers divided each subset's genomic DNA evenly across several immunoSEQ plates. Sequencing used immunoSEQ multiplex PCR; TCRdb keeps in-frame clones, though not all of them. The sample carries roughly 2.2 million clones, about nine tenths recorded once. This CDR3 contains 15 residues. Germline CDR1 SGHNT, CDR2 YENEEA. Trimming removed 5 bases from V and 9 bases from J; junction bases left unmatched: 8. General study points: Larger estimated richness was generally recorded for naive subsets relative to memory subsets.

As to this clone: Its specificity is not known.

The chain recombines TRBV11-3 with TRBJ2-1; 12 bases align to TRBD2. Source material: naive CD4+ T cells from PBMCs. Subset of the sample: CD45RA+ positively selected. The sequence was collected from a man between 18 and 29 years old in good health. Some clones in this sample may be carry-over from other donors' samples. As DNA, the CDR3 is TGTGCCAGCAGCCCAAGACTAGCGGGAGTCACTGAGCAGTTCTTC. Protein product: CASSPRLAGVTEQFF.